This TCR beta chain is drawn from a study of T cells of healthy individuals. Via MiXCR, TCRdb re-called the 5' RACE reads, giving one row per CDR3 protein. The sample has tens of thousands of distinct CDR3 sequences, approximately 15% seen once; the top ten hold about 16%. This clonotype was counted between two and nine times. The V segment lost 6 bases and the J segment 1 base; nucleotides outside the gene matches: 11. This CDR3 is 16 amino acids long. The germline V gene encodes CDR1 SNHLY and CDR2 FYNNEI. V gene TRBV2 combines with J gene TRBJ2-5; 7 bases fit TRBD1. The receptor comes from a human donor in good health. The CDR3 here is CASSGTWDSSQETQYF. For the CDR3, the DNA is TGTGCCAGCAGCGGCACATGGGACAGTTCCCAAGAGACCCAGTACTTC.